Listed below are T cell receptor beta chains from one sample, sequenced in a study of OX40 agonist ivuxolimab in advanced cancers. Only in-frame clones appear in the TCRdb table, and some are missing; sequencing was by immunoSEQ multiplex PCR. The repertoire holds some 80,000 clones, about 90% seen once, with 2.5% to 3.5% in the top ten. This specimen was CD4+ or CD8+ T cells sorted from blood, taken in a trial of the OX40 agonist ivuxolimab. The receptors shown here come from an adult with an advanced solid tumor such as melanoma, head and neck, liver or kidney cancer. Both conserved end residues are part of each CDR3. Each record gives: J gene, D gene, V gene, clone size, CDR3 protein, CDR3 DNA. A D gene is named only where the DNA matches it firmly. Part of the rows lack a size; the others show once, few, many or a class for expanded clones.

>TRBJ2-1|-|TRBV5-8|-
CASSPWRGGEQFF
TGTGCCAGCAGCCCCTGGAGGGGTGGTGAGCAGTTCTTC
>TRBJ2-3|TRBD1|TRBV5-1|-
CASRSGTGGDTQYF
TGCGCCAGCCGTTCAGGGACAGGGGGGGATACGCAGTATTTT
>TRBJ2-3|TRBD1|TRBV5-1|once
CASSARGDRRADTQYF
TGCGCCAGCAGCGCCCGTGGGGACAGGAGGGCAGATACGCAGTATTTT
>TRBJ2-5|-|TRBV10-3|once
CAISESWVQETQYF
TGTGCCATCTCAGAGAGTTGGGTGCAAGAGACCCAGTACTTC
>TRBJ1-5|-|TRBV6-6|-
CASRRGGGNQPQHF
TGTGCCAGCAGGAGGGGGGGTGGCAATCAGCCCCAGCATTTT
>TRBJ2-5|-|TRBV19|-
CASSRTGETQYF
TGTGCCAGTAGTAGAACAGGGGAGACCCAGTACTTC
>TRBJ2-1|-|TRBV4-2|-
CASSQDRGPGLPSNEQFF
TGTGCCAGCAGCCAAGATCGCGGGCCGGGACTCCCGAGTAATGAGCAGTTCTTC
>TRBJ2-7|TRBD1|TRBV5-1|-
CASSLGDRGEQYF
TGCGCCAGCAGCTTGGGGGACAGGGGCGAGCAGTACTTC
>TRBJ1-2|-|TRBV27|-
CASSSPLRGRQGYTF
TGTGCCAGCAGTTCCCCGTTGAGGGGGAGGCAAGGCTACACCTTC
>TRBJ1-5|TRBD1|TRBV7-9|once
CASSHPPRGLNQPQHF
TGTGCCAGCAGTCACCCTCCCAGGGGGCTTAATCAGCCCCAGCATTTT
>TRBJ1-6|TRBD1|TRBV5-1|-
CASSLIGGNSPLHF
TGCGCCAGCAGCTTGATAGGGGGCAATTCACCCCTCCACTTT
>TRBJ1-2|-|TRBV6-5|-
CASSYSLSGQGYGYTF
TGTGCCAGCAGTTACTCGCTTTCCGGGCAGGGCTATGGCTACACCTTC
>TRBJ2-3|TRBD2|TRBV11-3|-
CASSLDGLAGAAGLDTQYF
TGTGCCAGCAGCTTAGATGGTCTAGCGGGGGCCGCCGGGTTGGATACGCAGTATTTT
>TRBJ1-2|-|TRBV2|-
CASTEGGPKSGGYTF
TGTGCCAGCACGGAGGGCGGCCCCAAGAGCGGAGGCTACACCTTC
>TRBJ2-4|-|TRBV6-5|-
CASSFSIAKNIQYF
TGTGCCAGCAGTTTTTCGATAGCCAAAAACATTCAGTACTTC
>TRBJ2-1|TRBD1|TRBV11-3|once
CASSLGQGAVQFF
TGTGCCAGCAGCTTAGGACAGGGGGCCGTGCAGTTCTTC
>TRBJ2-7|-|TRBV5-1|-
CASSPRGTAAYEQYF
TGCGCCAGCAGTCCTCGGGGGACAGCCGCCTACGAGCAGTACTTC
>TRBJ2-7|-|TRBV6-5|-
CASRERNYEQYF
TGTGCCAGTCGAGAGCGAAATTACGAGCAGTACTTC
>TRBJ2-2|-|TRBV2|-
CASLNLAQGNGELFF
TGTGCCAGCCTTAATCTAGCCCAGGGTAACGGGGAGCTGTTTTTT
>TRBJ1-6|-|TRBV7-2|few
CASSTPGPPGGSPLHF
TGTGCCAGCAGCACCCCTGGGCCCCCAGGCGGGTCACCCCTCCACTTT
>TRBJ2-7|-|TRBV6-5|-
CASQGRYEQYF
TGTGCCAGCCAAGGACGATACGAGCAGTACTTC
>TRBJ2-2|-|TRBV5-1|-
CASSFDPNTGELFF
TGCGCCAGCAGCTTCGATCCGAACACCGGGGAGCTGTTTTTT
>TRBJ2-5|TRBD1|TRBV5-1|-
CASSLVGTGSGETQYF
TGCGCCAGCAGCTTGGTAGGGACAGGGTCTGGGGAGACCCAGTACTTC
>TRBJ1-2|-|TRBV5-1|-
CASSLADLGAGYTF
TGCGCCAGCAGCTTGGCCGACTTAGGAGCCGGCTACACCTTC
>TRBJ2-1|-|TRBV18|-
CASSPPATSYNEQFF
TGTGCCAGCTCACCACCCGCGACTAGCTACAATGAGCAGTTCTTC
>TRBJ2-7|-|TRBV18|-
CASSLTTGIHEQYF
TGTGCCAGCTCACTAACGACAGGCATCCACGAGCAGTACTTC
>TRBJ2-1|TRBD2|TRBV7-9|-
CASSRIAGGRGNEQFF
TGTGCCAGCAGCCGAATAGCGGGGGGGCGCGGCAATGAGCAGTTCTTC
>TRBJ1-2|-|TRBV6-1|-
CASRKPAEDGYTF
TGTGCCAGCAGGAAACCGGCAGAGGATGGCTACACCTTC
>TRBJ1-4|-|TRBV20-1|-
CSAQEGEKLFF
TGCAGTGCACAGGAGGGTGAAAAACTGTTTTTT
>TRBJ2-3|TRBD1|TRBV4-2|-
CASSPRGPSTDTQYF
TGTGCCAGCAGCCCAAGGGGGCCAAGCACAGATACGCAGTATTTT
>TRBJ1-5|TRBD1|TRBV27|-
CASSPGTGNQPQHF
TGTGCCAGCAGTCCCGGGACAGGTAATCAGCCCCAGCATTTT
>TRBJ2-1|TRBD2|TRBV5-1|-
CASSLEVTSGTYNEQFF
TGCGCCAGCAGCTTGGAGGTGACTAGCGGTACTTACAATGAGCAGTTCTTC
>TRBJ2-7|-|TRBV7-9|-
CASRGRTSSYEQYF
TGTGCCAGCAGGGGACGGACGAGCTCCTACGAGCAGTACTTC